What follows are 25 T cell receptor beta chains derived from one specimen sequenced in a study of blood T cell repertoires in COVID-19. Generated by immunoSEQ multiplex PCR, the TCRdb table keeps only in-frame clones and is missing some. The sample comprises roughly 200,000 clones, roughly four fifths of which are singletons, and roughly 11% rests with the top ten. The sequencing input was peripheral blood. The receptors shown here come from a woman in her forties with COVID-19, enrolled during active disease.

This clone was observed once. This chain uses TRBV2 with TRBJ2-2; D gene unclear. The CDR3 covers 15 residues. V lost 3 bases and J lost 0, with 8 bases in between. Per germline, CDR1 SNHLY and CDR2 FYNNEI. DNA of the CDR3: TGTGCCAGCAGTGATTTTCATCCGAACACCGGGGAGCTGTTTTTT. Its translation: CASSDFHPNTGELFF.

This sequence joins TRBV10-3 and TRBJ2-7; D may be TRBD2 (5 bases). CDR3 size: 14 residues. Trimming shortened V by 3 bases and J by 2 bases, and 11 bases separated the two germline ends. The V gene's germline CDR1 is ENHRY and CDR2 SYGVKD. Here the CDR3 DNA reads TGTGCCATCAGTGAAAATGAGGGAGCCTACGAGCAGTACGTC. It yields the protein CAISENEGAYEQYV.

The chain combines TRBV21-1 with TRBJ1-5; TRBD1 is taken as the D call from the table, unchecked against the DNA. TRBV21-1 represents a pseudogene. The CDR3 is 21 residues long. This chain's CDR3 is CASSKPNGGTVILDSNQPQHF. As DNA, the CDR3 is TGTGCCAGCAGCAAACCTAATGGCGGGACAGTGATCTTAGATAGCAATCAGCCCCAGCATTTT.

The chain is built from TRBV29-1 and TRBJ2-7; 7 bases align to TRBD2. V gave up 2 bases and J gave up 7 bases; unmatched junction bases: 11. Germline lookup yields CDR1 SQVTM and CDR2 ANQGSEA. The CDR3 contains 14 residues. In nucleotides, the CDR3 is TGCAGCGTTGAATCCGGGAAACTAGCGCGGGAGCAGTACTTC. It specifies CSVESGKLAREQYF.

The chain combines TRBV7-3 with TRBJ2-7, with D tentatively TRBD1 (6 bases). Trimming took off 6 bases at V and 0 bases at J, with 12 bases between the two ends. The germline gives CDR1 SGHTA, CDR2 FQGTGA. This CDR3 has 14 residues. The CDR3 loop reads CASSLQGPSYEQYF. In DNA, the CDR3 is TGTGCCAGCAGTCTACAGGGACCCTCCTACGAGCAGTACTTC.

The chain has TRBV30 and TRBJ2-1, with TRBD2 matching over 15 bases. The V gene end was trimmed by 2 bases and the J gene end by 6 bases; junction bases not matched to a gene: 11. Per the germline V gene, CDR1 is GTSNPN and CDR2 is SVGIG (reference sequence). The CDR3 totals 18 residues. CDR3 sequence reads: CAWSQPVGTSGRINEQFF. The CDR3 nucleotides are TGTGCCTGGAGTCAACCCGTAGGGACTAGCGGGAGGATCAATGAGCAGTTCTTC.

This clone was seen a few times. The chain carries TRBV6-1 and TRBJ2-5; D uncertain. Trimming stripped 1 base from V and 9 bases from J, with 15 bases between. This CDR3 contains 14 residues. Germline V gene lookup returns CDR1 MNHNS and CDR2 SASEGT. The CDR3 DNA reads TGTGCCAGCAGTGAAGGATACCGAGGTATGGCCCAGTACTTC. Amino acid sequence: CASSEGYRGMAQYF.

The chain couples TRBV3-1 (or the pseudogene TRBV3-2) to TRBJ2-2; TRBD2 matches 14 bases. The CDR3 runs to 21 residues. The V and J ends lost 0 bases and 4 bases, in that order; junction bases with no gene match: 13. Per the germline V gene, CDR1 is LGHDT and CDR2 is YNNKEL (reference sequence). For the CDR3, the DNA is TGTGCCAGCAGCCAAGAACGGCGGGGACTAGCGGGAGCCCCGAGCACCGGGGAGCTGTTTTTT. This encodes CASSQERRGLAGAPSTGELFF.

The rearrangement joins TRBV11-2 to TRBJ1-1; D might be TRBD1 (6 bases). This CDR3 comprises 17 residues. With 1 base removed from V and 5 bases from J, the gap between germline ends came to 20 bases. CDR1 and CDR2 (germline): SGHAT, FQNNGV. CDR3 coding DNA: TGTGCCAGCAGCTTAGTAGGGGGGGTTTCGGGAGGTACTGAAGCTTTCTTT. This codes for CASSLVGGVSGGTEAFF.

CDR3 loop: CASSLQTGTGELFF. The DNA of the CDR3 is TGTGCCAGCAGCTTACAGACAGGGACTGGGGAGCTGTTTTTT. This chain uses TRBV5-5 with TRBJ2-2; a possible D gene is TRBD1 (7 bases). The CDR3 sequence is 14 residues long. V lost 2 bases and J lost 8, with 13 bases in between. Per the germline V gene, CDR1 is SGHKS and CDR2 is YYEKEE (reference sequence).

V and J are TRBV6-4 and TRBJ2-3; TRBD1 matches at 8 bases. V lost 2 bases, J lost 10 bases, and 5 bases stayed unmatched. This CDR3 is 13 amino acids long. The germline V gene has CDR1 MRHNA and CDR2 SNTAGT. The CDR3 DNA reads as TGTGCCAGCAGTGACCGACAGGGGTTGGCGCAGTATTTT. Encoded protein: CASSDRQGLAQYF.

The chain is built from TRBV29-1 and TRBJ2-4; D perhaps matches TRBD1 (6 bases). This CDR3 has 16 residues. The V and J ends lost 4 bases and 0 bases respectively, with 16 bases between them. Per germline, CDR1 SQVTM and CDR2 ANQGSEA. CDR3 in DNA: TGCAGCGTTGTATCCAGGGGCCCTCTAGCCAAAAACATTCAGTACTTC. Amino acids: CSVVSRGPLAKNIQYF.

The J gene is TRBJ1-2, the V gene TRBV5-6, with 7 bases fitting TRBD1. Germline CDR1 is SGHDT and CDR2 is YYEEEE. The J segment lost 4 bases and the V segment lost 4 bases, leaving 7 bases of the junction unmatched. This CDR3 spans 14 amino acids. The CDR3 loop is CASSLTGTAYGYTF. The CDR3 nucleotides are TGTGCCAGCAGCCTCACGGGGACAGCCTATGGCTACACCTTC.

The V gene is TRBV7-3, the J gene TRBJ2-1; 11 nucleotides line up with TRBD2. This CDR3 has 17 amino acids. The V gene end was trimmed by 0 bases and the J gene end by 6 bases; junction bases not matched to a gene: 7. The germline V gene has CDR1 SGHTA and CDR2 FQGTGA. This CDR3 is CASSLTLGSGGANEQFF. The CDR3 nucleotides read TGTGCCAGCAGCTTAACGTTAGGTAGCGGGGGGGCCAATGAGCAGTTCTTC. Supplemented by reference TRBV7-3 and TRBJ2-1, the full variable domain reads GAGVSQTPSNKVTEKGKYVELRCDPISGHTALYWYRQSLGQGPEFLIYFQGTGAADDSGLPNDRFFAVRPEGSVSTLKIQRTERGDSAVYLCASSLTLGSGGANEQFFGPGTRLTVL.

The chain links TRBV18 to TRBJ1-4, with a possible D match to TRBD1 (6 bases). The CDR3 is 15 residues long. V gave up 3 bases and J gave up 0 bases, with 8 bases separating them. Germline CDR1 and CDR2: KGHSH and LQKENI. In DNA form, the CDR3 reads TGTGCCAGCTCACCTGGACAGACAACTAATGAAAAACTGTTTTTT. Translating gives CASSPGQTTNEKLFF.

This rearrangement joins TRBV15 to TRBJ2-3; 8 nucleotides match TRBD2. The V gene's germline CDR1 is LNHNV and CDR2 YYDKDF (reference sequence). The CDR3 contains 16 residues. V was pared by 0 bases and J by 2 bases, with 4 bases of the junction left unmatched. The CDR3 sequence is CATSREAGGFTDTQYF. CDR3 in DNA: TGTGCCACCAGCAGAGAGGCGGGGGGTTTCACAGATACGCAGTATTTT.

V is TRBV28 and J is TRBJ1-1; D gene uncertain. The CDR3 consists of 14 residues. Germline CDR1 MDHEN, CDR2 SYDVKM. Trimming took 7 bases from V and 0 from J, leaving 12 bases between them. This chain's CDR3 is CASTWGAMNTEAFF. The CDR3 coding sequence is TGTGCCAGCACGTGGGGAGCAATGAACACTGAAGCTTTCTTT.

The V call is TRBV6-5, the J call TRBJ2-3, with TRBD2 matching over 10 bases. The CDR3 length is 15 residues. The junction had 9 bases not matched to a gene; V was cut back by 6 bases and J by 6 bases. Germline V gives CDR1 MNHEY, CDR2 SVGAGI. In nucleotides, the CDR3 is TGTGCCAGCAGGCAAACTAGCGGGGTGGCGGATACGCAGTATTTT. Translation: CASRQTSGVADTQYF.

The chain joins TRBV10-3 to TRBJ1-1, with 8 bases fitting TRBD1. Germline CDR1 reads ENHRY; CDR2 reads SYGVKD. J was trimmed by 1 base and V by 6 bases; bases with no gene match: 7. CDR3 length: 15 amino acids. The chain's CDR3 is CAIRDRQGKNTEAFF. The CDR3 DNA sequence: TGTGCCATCAGGGATAGACAGGGGAAGAACACTGAAGCTTTCTTT.

The chain joins TRBV28 to TRBJ1-1; TRBD1 agrees at 11 bases. V trimming: 4 bases; J trimming: 5 bases; junction bases outside the gene matches: 6. Germline V lookup: CDR1 MDHEN, CDR2 SYDVKM. This CDR3 is 15 amino acids long. CDR3 nucleotides: TGTGCCAGCAGTTGGACAGGGGGCGCGAGAACTGAAGCTTTCTTT. The encoded protein is CASSWTGGARTEAFF.

The CDR3 DNA is TGTGCCAGCAGCCCGGGACAGCGTGTCTATGGCTACACCTTC. Translating it yields CASSPGQRVYGYTF. This rearrangement joins TRBV6-5 to TRBJ1-2; 7 positions match TRBD1. The germline V gene encodes CDR1 MNHEY and CDR2 SVGAGI. The CDR3 runs 14 residues. With 6 bases clipped from V and 4 bases from J, the junction kept 8 bases outside the gene matches.

This rearrangement joins TRBV5-1 to TRBJ1-1; TRBD1 matches 12 bases. Germline V gene sequence: CDR1 SGHRS, CDR2 YFSETQ. V lost 4 bases to trimming and J lost 4 bases; unmatched junction nucleotides: 14. CDR3 size: 18 residues. The CDR3 DNA reads as TGCGCCAGCAGCCCGCCGGGGACAGGGGGCCCGTCCGGCACTGAAGCTTTCTTT. It codes for CASSPPGTGGPSGTEAFF.

The chain is built from TRBV28 and TRBJ2-3; 7 nucleotides agree with TRBD1. Germline values: CDR1 MDHEN, CDR2 SYDVKM. With V trimmed by 10 bases and J by 0 bases, 10 bases remained unmatched. The CDR3 consists of 15 residues. The CDR3 reads CAITDRVKSTDTQYF. In DNA form, the CDR3 reads TGTGCCATAACAGACAGGGTGAAAAGCACAGATACGCAGTATTTT.

This chain's CDR3 is CASSLSRPDTQYF. CDR3 nucleotides: TGTGCCAGCAGCTTAAGCAGGCCAGATACGCAGTATTTT. This sequence joins TRBV11-2 and TRBJ2-3; no firm D call. Trimming took off 2 bases at V and 4 bases at J, with 7 bases between the two ends. The CDR3 is made up of 13 amino acids. Germline loops: CDR1 SGHAT, CDR2 FQNNGV.

The rearrangement links TRBV7-9 to TRBJ2-3, with 12 bases identical to TRBD2. V lost 5 bases, J lost 5 bases, and 11 bases stayed unmatched. From germline, CDR1 is SEHNR and CDR2 FQNEAQ (reference sequence). The CDR3 contains 17 residues. In DNA, the CDR3 is TGTGCCAGCAGCGCCCAGACTAGCGGGAGCCGGGTAGATACGCAGTATTTT. The encoded protein is CASSAQTSGSRVDTQYF. Full variable domain (outside the CDR3, taken from reference TRBV7-9 and TRBJ2-3): DTGVSQNPRHKITKRGQNVTFRCDPISEHNRLYWYRQTLGQGPEFLTYFQNEAQLEKSRLLSDRFSAERPKGSFSTLEIQRTEQGDSAMYLCASSAQTSGSRVDTQYFGPGTRLTVL.